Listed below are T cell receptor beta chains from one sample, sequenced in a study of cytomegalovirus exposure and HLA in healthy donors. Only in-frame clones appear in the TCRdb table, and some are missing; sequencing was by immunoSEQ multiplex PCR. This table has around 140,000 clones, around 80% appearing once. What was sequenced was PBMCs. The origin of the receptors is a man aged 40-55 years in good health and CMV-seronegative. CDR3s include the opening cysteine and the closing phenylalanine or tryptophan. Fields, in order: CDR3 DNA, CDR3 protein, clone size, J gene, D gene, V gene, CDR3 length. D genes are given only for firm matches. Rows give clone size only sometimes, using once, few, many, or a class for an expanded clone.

TGTGCCAGCATGCTAGCCCTGAGGGCAGATACGCAGTATTTT | CASMLALRADTQYF | - | TRBJ2-3 | - | TRBV5-4 | 14
TGTGCCAGCAGCTTACCGGGTGAGCAGTTCTTC | CASSLPGEQFF | - | TRBJ2-1 | - | TRBV7-8 | 11
TGCGCCAGCAGCCAAGATGGCCGGAACACTGAAGCTTTCTTT | CASSQDGRNTEAFF | few | TRBJ1-1 | - | TRBV4-3 | 14
TGTGCTAGTGGTCCATCGAGAGCCCGACAGGGGGGGAACACTGAAGCTTTCTTT | CASGPSRARQGGNTEAFF | few | TRBJ1-1 | TRBD1 | TRBV12-5 | 18
TGTGCCAGCAGCGAGTCCAGGGCCCTCCTCCACCACAATGAGCAGTTCTTC | CASSESRALLHHNEQFF | - | TRBJ2-1 | - | TRBV7-8 | 17
TGTGCCAGCAGTGACGAACCAGGACAGGGAGGGAATGAGCAGTTCTTC | CASSDEPGQGGNEQFF | - | TRBJ2-1 | - | TRBV27 | 16
TGCGCCAGCAGCCAAGATGGGGACACATACACCGGGGAGCTGTTTTTT | CASSQDGDTYTGELFF | - | TRBJ2-2 | - | TRBV4-3 | 16
TGTGCCAGCAGTTCCTCCGGGACAGAGACATATGGCTACACCTTC | CASSSSGTETYGYTF | - | TRBJ1-2 | TRBD1 | TRBV7-9 | 15
TGTGCCAGCAGCCTATACAATCAGCCCCAGCATTTT | CASSLYNQPQHF | - | TRBJ1-5 | - | TRBV7-9 | 12
TGTGCCAGCAGCTTAGCGCTAGGCACAGATACGCAGTATTTT | CASSLALGTDTQYF | - | TRBJ2-3 | - | TRBV7-2 | 14
TGCGCCAGCAGCTCCGGGAGAGGGACTAGCACAGATACGCAGTATTTT | CASSSGRGTSTDTQYF | - | TRBJ2-3 | - | TRBV5-1 | 16
TGTGCCAGCAGCCGACAGGTGAATGGCAATCAGCCCCAGCATTTT | CASSRQVNGNQPQHF | - | TRBJ1-5 | - | TRBV5-5 | 15
TGTGCCAGCAGGAGGCTTACGGGGGTAGAGCTACAGGGCTACACCTTC | CASRRLTGVELQGYTF | once | TRBJ1-2 | - | TRBV7-2 | 16
TGTGCCAGCAGCTTGCAGGGGGTGAACACTGAAGCTTTCTTT | CASSLQGVNTEAFF | - | TRBJ1-1 | TRBD1 | TRBV5-8 | 14
- | CASSLVVDSDGPSIF | - | TRBJ1-5 | - | TRBV5-1 | 15
TGTGCCACCCGACTGGATAGCTCCTACAATGAGCAGTTCTTC | CATRLDSSYNEQFF | - | TRBJ2-1 | - | TRBV10-3 | 14
TGTGCCAGCAGCTTAGCTGTTCGGTCGTCCTACAATGAGCAGTTCTTC | CASSLAVRSSYNEQFF | - | TRBJ2-1 | - | TRBV7-9 | 16
TGTGCCAGCAGCCTGACTAGCGGTTCCTACGAGCAGTACTTC | CASSLTSGSYEQYF | - | TRBJ2-7 | TRBD2 | TRBV5-4 | 14
TGCGCCAGCAGCCAGTCCGTAGCGGGGGGCACAGATACGCAGTATTTT | CASSQSVAGGTDTQYF | once | TRBJ2-3 | TRBD2 | TRBV4-1 | 16
TGTGCCTGGAGGGACAGGGGCGTTGGGTCCTACGAGCAGTACTTC | CAWRDRGVGSYEQYF | few | TRBJ2-7 | TRBD1 | TRBV30 | 15
TGTGCCAGCAGCTTAGGTCCGGGTGGGTTGTTTTTT | CASSLGPGGLFF | few | TRBJ1-1 | - | TRBV7-9 | 12
TGTGCCATCATGGGAACAGGGGGCCTGAACACTGAAGCTTTCTTT | CAIMGTGGLNTEAFF | - | TRBJ1-1 | TRBD1 | TRBV10-3 | 15
TGTGCCAGCAGCCCAAGCGGGGCGAACACCGGGGAGCTGTTTTTT | CASSPSGANTGELFF | - | TRBJ2-2 | TRBD2 | TRBV7-3 | 15
TGTGCCAGCAGCTGGGAGAACACAGATACGCAGTATTTT | CASSWENTDTQYF | - | TRBJ2-3 | - | TRBV5-4 | 13
TGTGCCAGCAGTTTAATAAGAGGGAACACTGAAGCTTTCTTT | CASSLIRGNTEAFF | few | TRBJ1-1 | - | TRBV28 | 14
TGTGCCAGTAGTATCGAGGACAGCCGCAATCAGCCCCAGCATTTT | CASSIEDSRNQPQHF | once | TRBJ1-5 | - | TRBV19 | 15
TGCAGCGTTAAACCGGGACAGGGAGACCAGTACTTC | CSVKPGQGDQYF | - | TRBJ2-5 | TRBD1 | TRBV29-1 | 12
TGCACCAGCAGCGCGAGTGGGACTAGCGGCACAGATACGCAGTATTTT | CTSSASGTSGTDTQYF | - | TRBJ2-3 | - | TRBV1 | 16
TGTGCCAGCATGCTAGACTTAACTAGCAATCAGCCCCAGCATTTT | CASMLDLTSNQPQHF | - | TRBJ1-5 | - | TRBV28 | 15
TGTGCCAGCAGTTATCAGGGGGCGCTTGGCACTGAAGCTTTCTTT | CASSYQGALGTEAFF | - | TRBJ1-1 | TRBD1 | TRBV6-5 | 15
TGTGCCAGCAGAGGAGGGAGGTATGGCTACACCTTC | CASRGGRYGYTF | - | TRBJ1-2 | - | TRBV14 | 12
TGTGCCAGCAGCTTAGGTTCGGGGGGCTCCGCGAACACCGGGGAGCTGTTTTTT | CASSLGSGGSANTGELFF | - | TRBJ2-2 | - | TRBV7-8 | 18
TGCAGCGTTGATCCAGGGGGCCGGACTGAAGCTTTCTTT | CSVDPGGRTEAFF | - | TRBJ1-1 | TRBD1 | TRBV29-1 | 13
TGTGCCGCTAGCAGGAAGGGGGCGCGTGGCAATCAGCCCCAGCATTTT | CAASRKGARGNQPQHF | few | TRBJ1-5 | TRBD1 | TRBV19 | 16
TGTGCCAGCAGCCCCCGGGCAGGGGCCTATAATTCACCCCTCCACTTT | CASSPRAGAYNSPLHF | - | TRBJ1-6 | - | TRBV2 | 16
TGTGCCAGCAAGCTTAACCAAAGCCACACTGAAGCTTTCTTT | CASKLNQSHTEAFF | - | TRBJ1-1 | - | TRBV2 | 14
TGTGCCAGCAGCGTAGCGGTCTCGACTAGCACAGATACGCAGTATTTT | CASSVAVSTSTDTQYF | - | TRBJ2-3 | - | TRBV9 | 16
TGTGCCAGCAGACCGGACAGCGTTAGCACAGATACGCAGTATTTT | CASRPDSVSTDTQYF | once | TRBJ2-3 | - | TRBV6-5 | 15
TGTGCCAGCAGCTTAGACGGGGTGGTCAATGAGCAGTTCTTC | CASSLDGVVNEQFF | - | TRBJ2-1 | - | TRBV7-2 | 14
TGTGCCAGCAGTCCCTCTGGACAGCCAAACACTGAAGCTTTCTTT | CASSPSGQPNTEAFF | - | TRBJ1-1 | - | TRBV27 | 15
TGCGCCAGCAGCTTGGACGGACAGATAGTTGGAAACACCATATATTTT | CASSLDGQIVGNTIYF | - | TRBJ1-3 | - | TRBV5-1 | 16
TGTGCCAGCACTCCATCGGGACAGGGCGGAGGTGAGCAGTACTTC | CASTPSGQGGGEQYF | - | TRBJ2-7 | TRBD1 | TRBV6-1 | 15
TGTGCCAGCAGCCCCCAGGGTATAAGTACCTACGAGCAGTACTTC | CASSPQGISTYEQYF | - | TRBJ2-7 | - | TRBV2 | 15
TGTGCCAGCAGTACAGGGTATCTTGGCTACACCTTC | CASSTGYLGYTF | - | TRBJ1-2 | - | TRBV2 | 12
TGTGCCAGCAGTGATTTGGTACAGGGGGCTGGCGAGCAGTACTTC | CASSDLVQGAGEQYF | - | TRBJ2-7 | TRBD1 | TRBV2 | 15
TGTGCCAGCAGCGTAGGAGGAGGCCAAGAGACCCAGTACTTC | CASSVGGGQETQYF | - | TRBJ2-5 | - | TRBV9 | 14
TGCGCCAGCAGCCCCCACGAGGGAGGTACCTACGAGCAGTACTTC | CASSPHEGGTYEQYF | few | TRBJ2-7 | - | TRBV4-1 | 15
TGTGCTAGTGGTTTGGCTGGACTAGCGGGGGGGGAGCAGTTCTTC | CASGLAGLAGGEQFF | - | TRBJ2-1 | TRBD2 | TRBV12-5 | 15
TGCGCCAGCAGTGAAGGGGGCAGCGGCATTCAGTACTTC | CASSEGGSGIQYF | once | TRBJ2-4 | TRBD1 | TRBV10-2 | 13
TGCAGCATTTCCGGGACAGGGGGCTACGAGCAGTACTTC | CSISGTGGYEQYF | - | TRBJ2-7 | TRBD1 | TRBV29-1 | 13
TGTGCCAGCAGACGACAGGAGGCCTACGAGCAGTACTTC | CASRRQEAYEQYF | - | TRBJ2-7 | - | TRBV6-6 | 13
TGTGCCAGCAGTTACTCGTTCCAGGGTGTTTACGAGCAGTACTTC | CASSYSFQGVYEQYF | - | TRBJ2-7 | - | TRBV6-5 | 15
TGTGCCAGTAGTATAGTTCGGAGCAATCAGCCCCAGCATTTT | CASSIVRSNQPQHF | - | TRBJ1-5 | - | TRBV19 | 14
TGTGCCTGGAGTTGGGGGACGGGAGTCGAGCAGTACTTC | CAWSWGTGVEQYF | once | TRBJ2-7 | - | TRBV30 | 13
TGTGCCAGCAGTTTAAAAGGGGGGGACGGCTATAATTCACCCCTCCACTTT | CASSLKGGDGYNSPLHF | few | TRBJ1-6 | - | TRBV27 | 17